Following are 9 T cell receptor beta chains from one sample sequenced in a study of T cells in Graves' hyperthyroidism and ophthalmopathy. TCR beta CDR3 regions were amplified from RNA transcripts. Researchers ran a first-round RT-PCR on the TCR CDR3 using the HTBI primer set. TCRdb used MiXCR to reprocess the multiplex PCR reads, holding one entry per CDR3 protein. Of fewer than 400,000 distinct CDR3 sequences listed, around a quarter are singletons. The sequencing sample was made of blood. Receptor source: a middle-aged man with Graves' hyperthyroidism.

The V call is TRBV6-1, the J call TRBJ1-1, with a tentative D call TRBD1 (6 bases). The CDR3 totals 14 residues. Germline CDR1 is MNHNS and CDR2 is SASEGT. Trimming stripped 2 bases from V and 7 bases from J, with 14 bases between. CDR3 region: CASSEPSQGFEAFF. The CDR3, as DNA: TGTGCCAGCAGTGAACCGTCCCAGGGGTTTGAAGCTTTCTTT.

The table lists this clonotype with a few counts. CDR3 sequence (DNA): TGCAGTGCGGGCGGGCTAGCGGGAACCGAGCAGTACTTC. Amino acids: CSAGGLAGTEQYF. The J gene is TRBJ2-7, the V gene TRBV20-1; 9 positions agree with TRBD2. The V and J ends lost 6 bases and 6 bases, in that order; junction bases with no gene match: 9. CDR3 length: 13 residues. Per germline, CDR1 DFQATT and CDR2 SNEGSKA (reference sequence).

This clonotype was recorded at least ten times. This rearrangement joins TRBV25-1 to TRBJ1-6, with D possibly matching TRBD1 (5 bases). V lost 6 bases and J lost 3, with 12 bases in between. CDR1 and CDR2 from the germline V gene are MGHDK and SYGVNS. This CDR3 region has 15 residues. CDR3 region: CASRDTRDYNSPLHF. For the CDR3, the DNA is TGTGCCAGCAGGGACACCCGGGACTATAATTCACCCCTCCACTTT.

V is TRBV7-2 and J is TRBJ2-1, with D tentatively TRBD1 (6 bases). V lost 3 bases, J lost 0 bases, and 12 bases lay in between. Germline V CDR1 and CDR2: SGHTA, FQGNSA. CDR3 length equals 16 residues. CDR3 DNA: TGTGCCAGCAGCTTGGATGTCAGGGGCTCCTACAATGAGCAGTTCTTC. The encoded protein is CASSLDVRGSYNEQFF.

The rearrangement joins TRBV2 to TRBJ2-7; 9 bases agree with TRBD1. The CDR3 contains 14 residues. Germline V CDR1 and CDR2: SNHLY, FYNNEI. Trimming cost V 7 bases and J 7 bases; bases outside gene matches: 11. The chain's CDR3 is CASNPGTGTGEQYF. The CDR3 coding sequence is TGTGCCAGCAACCCCGGGACAGGGACTGGAGAGCAGTACTTC.

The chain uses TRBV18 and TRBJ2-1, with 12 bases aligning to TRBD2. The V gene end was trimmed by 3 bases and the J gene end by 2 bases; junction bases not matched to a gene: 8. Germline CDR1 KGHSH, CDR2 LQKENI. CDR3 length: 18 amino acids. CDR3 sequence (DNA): TGTGCCAGCTCACCGGTGGCTAGCGGGAGGGTAACCTACAATGAGCAGTTCTTC. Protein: CASSPVASGRVTYNEQFF.

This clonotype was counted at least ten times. CDR3 sequence reads: CASSRLLTTDTQYF. In nucleotides, the CDR3 is TGTGCCAGCAGCAGACTACTTACTACAGATACGCAGTATTTT. J is TRBJ2-3 and V is TRBV7-8; D might be TRBD2 (5 bases). V gave up 5 bases and J gave up 3 bases, with 12 bases separating them. The CDR3 has 14 amino acids. CDR1 and CDR2 from the germline V gene are SGHVS and FQNEAQ.

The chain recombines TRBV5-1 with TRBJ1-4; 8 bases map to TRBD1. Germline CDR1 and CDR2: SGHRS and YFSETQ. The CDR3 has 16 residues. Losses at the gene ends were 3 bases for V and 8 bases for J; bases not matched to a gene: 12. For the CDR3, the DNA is TGCGCCAGCAGCTCCTCACCCGGACAGGGCGGAGAAAAACTGTTTTTT. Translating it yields CASSSSPGQGGEKLFF.

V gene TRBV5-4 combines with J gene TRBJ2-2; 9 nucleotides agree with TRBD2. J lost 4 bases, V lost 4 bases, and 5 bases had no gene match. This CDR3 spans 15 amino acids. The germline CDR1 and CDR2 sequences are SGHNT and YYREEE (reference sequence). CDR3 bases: TGTGCCAGCAGCGTCGGACTAGCGATCACCGGGGAGCTGTTTTTT. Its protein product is CASSVGLAITGELFF. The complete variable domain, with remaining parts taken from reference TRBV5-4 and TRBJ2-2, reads ETGVTQSPTHLIKTRGQQVTLRCSSQSGHNTVSWYQQALGQGPQFIFQYYREEENGRGNFPPRFSGLQFPNYSSELNVNALELDDSALYLCASSVGLAITGELFFGEGSRLTVL.